This T cell receptor (beta chain) is drawn from a study of blood T cell repertoires in COVID-19. Turning to the study itself: T cells, B-cell-depleted T cells, or PBMCs supplied cDNA or gDNA.

Only in-frame clones appear in the TCRdb table, and some are missing; sequencing was by immunoSEQ multiplex PCR. The sample lists under 450,000 clones, 65% to 90% occurring once. This clone appeared a few times. This CDR3 has 16 residues. The ends lost 3 bases at V and 4 bases at J; junction bases unmatched: 8. Looked up from germline, CDR1 is SGHTA and CDR2 is FQGNSA. V is TRBV7-2 and J is TRBJ2-1, with TRBD2 matching 8 bases. The receptor comes from a woman in her sixties or seventies with COVID-19, enrolled during active disease. Source material: peripheral blood. The CDR3: CASSFVGTSGYNEQFF. The CDR3 DNA sequence: TGTGCCAGCAGCTTTGTGGGAACTAGCGGATACAATGAGCAGTTCTTC.